This TCR beta chain emerged from a study of shared clonotypes between healthy human individuals. Study overall: Per donor, CD8 memory used one plate, CD8 naive used two, CD4 memory used three and CD4 naive used three.

Study conclusions and caveats: Sharing across a few donors was seen in roughly 5% of naive CD4 clonotypes. A generally larger estimated richness was seen in naive subsets than in memory subsets.

Clones were read by immunoSEQ multiplex PCR, and TCRdb kept only the in-frame ones, dropping some. Here the sample spans some 2,100,000 clones, approximately 96% being singletons. Germline V gene data show CDR1 as SGHVS and CDR2 as FNYEAQ. This CDR3 contains 13 residues. With 1 base removed from V and 10 bases from J, the gap between germline ends came to 11 bases. A split of CD4+ cells into CD45RA+ naive and CD45RA-negative memory subsets was performed. As regards this clone: Its antigen remains unidentified.

Sequenced input: naive CD4+ T cells sorted from blood. Noted subset: CD45RA+ positively selected. The V gene is TRBV7-6, the J gene TRBJ2-1, with TRBD2 as a possible D gene (6 bases). This clonotype originated in a man aged 18 to 29 in good health. CDR3 amino acids: CASSLGYSGEQFF. CDR3 DNA: TGTGCCAGCAGCTTAGGGTATAGCGGAGAGCAGTTCTTC. Together with reference TRBV7-6 and TRBJ2-1, the CDR3 gives the full variable domain: GAGVSQSPRYKVTKRGQDVALRCDPISGHVSLYWYRQALGQGPEFLTYFNYEAQQDKSGLPNDRFSAERPEGSISTLTIQRTEQRDSAMYRCASSLGYSGEQFFGPGTRLTVL.